The entry below describes one T cell receptor beta chain. Its binding antigen is unknown. No qualities accompany the bases; no much larger clone lies one base away. Libraries were built with the immunoSEQ multiplex PCR assay. The multiplex PCR relied on a mix of 60 forward primers for TCR Vbeta segments and 13 reverse primers for TCR Jbeta segments. The CDR3 region of rearranged TCR beta genes was amplified from genomic DNA with a multiplex PCR assay. The Illumina HiSeq System was used to sequence the amplified TCR beta libraries as 87-base-pair reads. The paper's data handling went like this. Across the 670 or so repertoires, a later analysis counted some 81 million unique TCR beta chains, approximately 10 million of which were shared by at least two donors. Raw reads were error-corrected and collapsed into unique sequences with a nearest-neighbor algorithm that merged closely related sequences to remove PCR and sequencing errors. CDR3 sequences were aligned to IMGT reference sequences to assign V, D and J gene segments. For a sequence to be retained, at least a six-nucleotide match to both a V gene segment and a J gene segment was required. Rearrangements were called productive when the CDR3 lacked stop codons and stayed in frame with V and J; all others were non-productive. Following IMGT convention, CDR3 was defined as the stretch from the second conserved V-encoded cysteine up to the conserved J-encoded phenylalanine. The earlier analysis of fewer than 750 of the donors excluded sequences that lacked an unambiguous match to a single V gene segment. In an earlier analysis of several hundred of the donors, a V segment was called functional when productive rearrangements were above 56.7%, and segregating when the standard deviation between donors exceeded 5%. A statistical classification framework was built for diagnosing cytomegalovirus status from the catalog of TCR beta chain sequences. In a later analysis, V and J genes were assigned by comparing TCR nucleotide sequences against IMGT/GENE-DB human TR gene sequences. In a later analysis, CDR3 sequences and most-parsimonious VDJ recombination scenarios were assigned using the TCRdist pipeline. In a later analysis, every TCR beta chain was defined by the combination of its CDR3 amino acid sequence and its V-gene family, and reads without a unique V-gene family were dropped. In a later analysis, around 650 highly shared, low-generation-probability nucleotide sequences were removed to address suspected cross-contamination and a sequencing artifact. In a later analysis, a clonal expansion index was calculated for each public chain from normalized within-repertoire ranks of inferred template counts. Generation probabilities in a later analysis came from a VDJ recombination model fitted to out-of-frame rearrangements, and those results were checked against IGoR. In a later analysis, TCR-TCR, TCR-HLA and TCR-CMV co-occurrence was scored with hypergeometric tests, and a repertoire-size bias correction was applied to TCR pairs. False discovery rates were estimated in a later analysis by permuting HLA or CMV assignments 20 times. A later analysis grouped co-occurring TCRs with DBSCAN, adding TCRdist sequence similarity when clustering within HLA-allele-positive subsets. Co-occurrence clustering excluded repertoires with fewer than 30,000 or more than 120,000 public chains, plus five with anomalous nucleotide sharing. TCRdb's version of the immuneACCESS table is confined to in-frame rearrangements and falls short of the full clone set. An unresolved V gene accounts for under half of the shortfall where checked; the remainder is of unknown origin. D and trimming come from the DNA, and the V and J calls and clone size come from that table. The sample data list around 130,000 clones, and 73% of these were observed just once. The top ten clones comprise 2.1% of the sample.

Cut back by 5 bases and 2 bases, the V and J ends lie 16 bases apart. From the cysteine through the phenylalanine, the CDR3 covers 15 amino acids. CDR3 DNA is the only sequence kept; it has 45 bases, read in frame from the first base. CDR1 and CDR2 (SGHTA, FQGNSA) derive from the germline V gene. The cohort consisted of 600 to 700 healthy bone marrow donors. At the time of sampling, all cohort members were nominally healthy, though unrecorded immune exposures were likely present. The donor tested CMV seropositive and was one of the 289 seropositive cohort members. Every donor gave a peripheral blood sample, and the peripheral blood mononuclear cells from that sample were used for TCR beta sequencing. Genomic DNA extraction from the blood cell samples was performed with the Qiagen DNeasy Blood Extraction Kit. The data were taken from a study of cytomegalovirus exposure and HLA in healthy donors (TCRdb year 2017). Some background on the complete study: According to an earlier analysis of around 600 of the donors, some 170 million T cells yielded some 110 million unique TCR beta sequences and around 300 Gb of sequence data. Approximately 330 gigabases of sequencing data and about 92 million unique TCR sequences made up an early release that covered several hundred HLA-typed donors. Of the 350 to 400 genotyped donors, approximately 83% fell in the genetic ancestry cluster associated with self-reported Caucasian donors. The aim of the study was to test whether cataloging public T cell receptors could identify signatures of past pathogen exposure. Using immunosequencing, the study profiled T cell repertoires from around 680 subjects and related those repertoires to cytomegalovirus serostatus. In addition to the first cohort of 650 to 800 subjects, a separate validation cohort of 120 different subjects was used. To predict cytomegalovirus infection status, the study combined high-throughput TCR immunosequencing, statistical association of individual TCRs with disease status, and machine learning. A later analysis re-analyzed previously published TCR beta repertoires from 666 donors and added high-resolution HLA genotyping to study TCR occurrence patterns. Rather than using new phenotypic data, the later analysis identified candidate immune exposures from TCR beta sequences and from how often those sequences occurred across donors. In an earlier analysis of a few hundred of the donors, high-throughput TCR beta sequencing was used to judge whether each TCR beta V gene segment behaved as functional or pseudogenic. Alongside the repertoire data, information on donor age, sex, ethnicity and CMV serostatus was compiled. A later genetic analysis used genome-wide SNP genotypes for about three fifths of the 666 donors, treating that subset as a discovery cohort. Every repertoire in the discovery cohort had been generated on one and the same sequencing platform. HLA typing included class I and class II loci at four-digit resolution. Typing coverage varied by locus: about 629-640 donors for A, B, C, DRB1 and DQB1; more than 500 for DQA1; around 610 for DPA1; around 450 for DPB1. Four to six DR-DQ haplotypes were handled as single units for association and clustering, since linkage in the cohort was strong. Among 300 to 500 genotyped donors of the cohort, an average of around 250,000 unique TCR beta nucleotide sequences was sequenced per donor, of which 15% to 20% were non-productive.

Summary of the overall study and its limitations: An earlier analysis of approximately 540 of the donors showed that most TCR beta V segments appeared in productive rearrangements either about 87% or about 30% of the time, which broadly matched IMGT annotations. Linkage disequilibrium might explain the correlated functional status among segregating V segments, but an unknown experimental factor could not be excluded. Assigning TCR associations to individual alleles was difficult when HLA alleles, especially DR and DQ, strongly co-occurred. The earlier analysis of some 540 of the donors excluded 15 to 20 rarely observed V segments, including chromosome 9 orphons, because counts were too low. CMV serostatus was the only immune exposure information available for the cohort. Some IMGT-functional V segments, including TRBV6-2 and TRBV6-3, could not be distinguished by the 87-base-pair reads and were therefore excluded. According to a later analysis, most CMV-associated TCR beta chains appeared to be HLA-restricted, and the HLA associations seemed to be driven largely by CMV exposure. Because HLA typing was unavailable for some donors at each locus, only the typed subset was used in association tests. A further reported finding was that TCR beta sequences accurately predicted the HLA-A and HLA-B alleles for most subjects in the first cohort. In vitro tests confirmed that a few of the cytomegalovirus-associated TCR beta chains recognize cytomegalovirus antigens. The classifier was reported to diagnose cytomegalovirus status with high specificity and sensitivity in both the original cohort and the validation cohort. This cohort had only TCR beta chains sequenced, and the lack of alpha or paired-chain data limited which features could be detected. V-gene and J-gene trimming of TCR beta chains was associated with a missense DCLRE1C variant in a later genetic analysis, and the association was replicated in an independent cohort. In a later analysis, HLA-associated TCR beta chains showed more clonal expansion and lower generation probabilities than non-associated chains that were equally common. A later analysis associated 16,951 TCR beta sequences with specific HLA alleles at a false discovery rate of 0.05. The sequencing pipeline was judged likely to have produced a cluster of highly shared sequence variants as a technical artifact. Sequencing depth was assumed to be roughly uniform across donors in the presence/absence analyses, though that assumption may not hold. In a later analysis, the rate of TCR association differed among HLA loci, with DRB1 alleles having the most associated TCRs and HLA-C alleles having the fewest. In a later analysis, several top co-occurrence clusters were reported to appear linked to parvovirus B19, influenza, CMV and Epstein-Barr virus. It was suggested by the authors that the approach could potentially be generalized to other disease states and immunological phenotypes. A later genetic analysis reported fewer N-insertions in productive TCRs among donors in an Asian-associated ancestry cluster than the roughly 720-donor mean. In the study, around 150 TCR beta chains were listed as associated with cytomegalovirus. Most TCR sequences were observed very rarely across donors, whereas some public TCRs were present in many individuals.

The rearranged segments are TRBV7-2 and TRBJ2-7, with a tentative D gene TRBD2 over 6 matching bases. The TCR comes from a woman aged 40 to 55 in good health and CMV-seropositive. Sequencing was carried out using PBMCs. In nucleotide form, the sequence is TGTGCCAGCAGCCTGGGCACTAGCCGCACCTACGAGCAGTACTTC. It is translated as CASSLGTSRTYEQYF. Reference TRBV7-2 and TRBJ2-7 genes cover what lies past the CDR3, so the full variable domain is GAGVSQSPSNKVTEKGKDVELRCDPISGHTALYWYRQSLGQGLEFLIYFQGNSAPDKSGLPSDRFSAERTGGSVSTLTIQRTQQEDSAVYLCASSLGTSRTYEQYFGPGTRLTVT.